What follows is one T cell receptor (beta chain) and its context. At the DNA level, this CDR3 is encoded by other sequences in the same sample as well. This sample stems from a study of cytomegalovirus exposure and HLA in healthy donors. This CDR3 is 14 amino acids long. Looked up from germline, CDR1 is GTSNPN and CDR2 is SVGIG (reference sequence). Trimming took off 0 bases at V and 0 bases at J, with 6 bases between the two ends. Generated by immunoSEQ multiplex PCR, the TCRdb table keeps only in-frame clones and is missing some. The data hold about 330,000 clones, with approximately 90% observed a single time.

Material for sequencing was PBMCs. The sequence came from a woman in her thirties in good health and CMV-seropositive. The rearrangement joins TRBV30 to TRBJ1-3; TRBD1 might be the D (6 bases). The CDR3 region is CAWSVGGSGNTIYF. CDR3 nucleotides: TGTGCCTGGAGTGTAGGGGGCTCTGGAAACACCATATATTTT.